This TCR beta chain was recorded in a study of T cell repertoires in cytomegalovirus infection (dated by TCRdb to the late 2010s). For the wider study: The peptide stimulations were aimed at well-studied HLA-B-restricted epitopes as well as recently identified HLA-C-restricted CMV epitopes, whose presentation resists viral immunomodulation. The HLA type of each donor mattered for the analysis, because public TCR beta signatures pointed to carriage of CMV infection along with the matching HLA type. Here is what the overall study found, with its caveats: The ex vivo response was dominated by HLA-C-restricted CMV-specific TCR beta clonotypes, and the single most frequent clonotype in two of eight donors was supplied by these HLA-C-restricted clonotypes. Carriers of CMV infection plus the relevant HLA type were discriminated by the cumulative frequency of public TCR beta family members in the study cohort and in an independent approximately 350-donor cohort.

The sample was run on an Illumina HiSeq 1500. TCRdb reprocessed the public reads (quality trimming at Q25 with fastp, clone calling with MiXCR) and kept in-frame beta chains. CDR3 protein duplicates are merged, each entry listing the most common genes and DNA. The sample table records approximately 590,000 distinct CDR3 sequences; around two fifths of these occur just once. The ten top clones hold around 48% of the sample. Per the publication, the treatment or condition label means: in vitro stimulation with specific CMV peptide epitopes to enrich CMV-specific T cells. This clonotype was seen just once. The target of this receptor is not known. No per-base quality is available; no much larger clone lies one base away. One read gives only weak evidence. The V end loses 2 bases and the J end loses 11 bases, and a stretch of 19 bases separates them. CDR1 MDHEN and CDR2 SYDVKM were looked up in the germline V gene. The CDR3 contains 14 residues, cysteine and phenylalanine counted. Only CDR3 DNA is held: 42 bases, read in frame from base 1.

This TCR came from a human donor in good health (CMV status not recorded). Some clones in this sample may be carry-over from other donors' samples. The V gene is TRBV28 and the J gene is TRBJ2-7; the D segment may tentatively be TRBD1 or TRBD2, each giving 6 matched bases. The source was cultured PBMCs, collected from culture after CMV antigen stimulation. The DNA reads as follows: TGTGCCAGCAGTTTAGTGGGGGGCTCCCAGGGGAAGTACTTC. It translates to CASSLVGGSQGKYF. With the rest looked up from the reference TRBV28 and TRBJ2-7 genes rather than sequenced, the full variable domain is DVKVTQSSRYLVKRTGEKVFLECVQDMDHENMFWYRQDPGLGLRLIYFSYDVKMKEKGDIPEGYSVSREKKERFSLILESASTNQTSMYLCASSLVGGSQGKYFGPGTRLTVT.